This entry features one TCR beta chain sequence. This CDR3 contains 16 residues. With 2 bases clipped from V and 2 bases from J, the junction kept 5 bases outside the gene matches. Germline CDR1 and CDR2: LNHDA and SQIVND (reference sequence). The RNA input was about 0.5 to 1 ug, and it was reverse transcribed with random hexamers. From the immunoSEQ multiplex PCR reads, TCRdb called clonotypes with MiXCR, one entry per CDR3 protein. This sample carries approximately 160,000 distinct CDR3 sequences, approximately 94% of them seen once, and the ten largest clones take 0.095% to 0.15%. The source of the sample is a study of CD8 T cells in Susac syndrome. Study-level background: When their blood was taken, the Susac syndrome patients had either not yet had any therapy, were taking corticosteroids, or were taking intravenous immunoglobulin alone.

The TCR was taken from a human donor with Susac syndrome. The chain links TRBV19 to TRBJ2-1; 8 positions match TRBD2. Input material: CD4+ T cells from PBMCs. The CDR3 DNA sequence: TGTGCCAGTAGTATAAGGGGCGGGAGGACCTACAATGAGCAGTTCTTC. It codes for CASSIRGGRTYNEQFF.